This TCR beta chain is from a study of T cell repertoires and Cas9 in healthy adults (dated by TCRdb to between 2018 and 2020). For context, the study as a whole: Within the CD4 and CD8 compartments, the researchers characterized SpCas9-reactive T cells in terms of multi-effector potency, cytotoxicity and lineage determination. The study looked at preexisting T cell immunity to the Streptococcus pyogenes Cas9 nuclease (SpCas9), which is used in CRISPR gene editing.

Healthy humans were used as donors in the study. A word on this clone: There is no known antigen for this receptor. Base quality data are lacking; no much larger clone is found one base away.

Counted from cysteine to phenylalanine, this CDR3 has 13 amino acids. The retained sequence is limited to the CDR3, 39 bases, with the frame set at the first base. Trimming at the junction amounts to 5 bases on V and 3 bases on J, and the germline ends lie 10 bases apart. CDR1 and CDR2, per the germline V gene (reference sequence), are SGHAT and FQDESV. Results and caveats for the whole study, not just this receptor: In vitro, the proliferation and function of SpCas9-reactive effector T cells were reported to be mitigated by SpCas9-reactive regulatory T cells.

The library was made by the immunoSEQ multiplex PCR assay. TCRdb obtained this table from immuneACCESS and retained in-frame rearrangements with V and J assigned. These tables miss some clones; where compared with another copy, unresolved V genes account for less than half of the shortfall, and the remainder is unexplained. Within this sample are 20,000 to 25,000 clones, with about nine tenths of them counted one time only. Roughly 0.7% of the sample goes to the ten largest clones. The V gene is TRBV11-1 and the J gene is TRBJ2-5; the D gene is perhaps TRBD1, on 5 matching bases. This receptor was identified in a human donor in good health. What was sequenced was CD4+ effector T cells (CD127+, CD25-, CD137-, CD154-) from PBMCs; culture status not recorded. This receptor has the CDR3 CASSLQGKETQYF. At the DNA level, the sequence is TGTGCCAGCAGCCTCCAGGGTAAAGAGACCCAGTACTTC.